These 27 T cell receptor beta chains share one sample of origin, sequenced in a study of blood T cells in healthy people across ages. The second PCR ran about 6 to 11 cycles with a sample-barcoded 5' primer and J-beta primers. TCRdb used MiXCR to reprocess the 5' RACE reads, holding one entry per CDR3 protein. The table lists about 640,000 distinct CDR3 sequences, under 70% of them singletons. The specimen sequenced was blood. These receptors all come from a man aged 55 to 70 in good health.

The V and J genes are TRBV6-5 and TRBJ2-3; the D call may be TRBD1 or TRBD2 (5 bases each). Deletions cut 6 bases from V and 5 bases from J, with 15 bases between. This CDR3 has 14 residues. Germline assignment: CDR1 MNHEY and CDR2 SVGAGI. The CDR3 sequence: CASSRDPGRDTQYF. The CDR3 DNA reads as TGTGCCAGCAGCCGGGACCCCGGCAGAGATACGCAGTATTTT.

V and J are TRBV24-1 and TRBJ2-1, with D unclear. The CDR3 has 11 amino acids. The V gene's germline CDR1 is KGHDR and CDR2 SFDVKD. Trimming took 6 bases from V and 3 from J, leaving 2 bases between them. CDR3 sequence (DNA): TGTGCCACCAGTATCTACAATGAGCAGTTCTTC. Its protein product is CATSIYNEQFF.

The rearrangement links TRBV27 to TRBJ2-5, with a possible D match to TRBD1 (5 bases). Germline V gene lookup returns CDR1 MNHEY and CDR2 SMNVEV (reference sequence). V was shortened by 3 bases and J by 5 bases, with 16 bases between the two germline ends. The CDR3 totals 15 residues. The CDR3 is CASSFAAGNRETQYF. In DNA, the CDR3 is TGTGCCAGCAGTTTCGCCGCAGGGAACCGGGAGACCCAGTACTTC.

This chain connects TRBV3-1 to TRBJ1-6; a weak D match, TRBD1 (6 bases). V was trimmed by 0 bases and J by 7 bases, leaving 19 bases between them. CDR1 and CDR2 (germline): LGHDT, YNNKEL (reference sequence). The CDR3 length is 18 residues. The chain's CDR3 is CASSQETGAVLGNSPLHF. The CDR3, as DNA: TGTGCCAGCAGCCAAGAAACGGGGGCCGTGTTGGGAAATTCACCCCTCCACTTT.

For this clonotype: Mismatch with germline at one junction end may stem from a read error. The chain carries TRBV7-9 and TRBJ1-2; possible D gene TRBD1, 6 bases. The germline gives CDR1 SEHNR, CDR2 FQNEAQ (reference sequence). The CDR3 is 13 amino acids. CDR3 sequence: CASSLDSNYGHTF. In nucleotides, the CDR3 is TGTGCCAGCAGCCTGGACAGTAACTATGGCCACACCTTC.

This chain uses TRBV5-1 with TRBJ2-5; 8 nucleotides align to TRBD1. Germline V CDR1 and CDR2: SGHRS, YFSETQ. The length of the CDR3 is 14 residues. V shed 4 bases, J shed 4 bases, and the junction held 6 bases outside the gene matches. CDR3: CASSLRTGPETQYF. Here the CDR3 DNA reads TGCGCCAGCAGCCTAAGGACAGGGCCAGAGACCCAGTACTTC.

V and J are TRBV6-2 or TRBV6-3 and TRBJ1-6, with D perhaps matching TRBD1 (6 bases). Germline CDR1 MNHEY, CDR2 SVGEGT. The CDR3 contains 15 residues. V was trimmed by 6 bases and J by 6 bases, leaving 15 bases between them. DNA for the CDR3: TGTGCCAGCAGCCGCGGGGGGCGCGGTAATTCACCCCTCCACTTT. This translates into CASSRGGRGNSPLHF.

Regarding this clonotype: This may be a read error, as it is one base from a much larger clone. CDR3 region: CSASPLYGLAPMNNEQYF. For the CDR3, the DNA is TGCAGTGCTAGCCCCCTCTACGGCCTGGCTCCCATGAACAATGAGCAGTACTTC. The chain uses TRBV20-1 and TRBJ2-7; D not certain. Trimming left V 3 bases short and J 7 bases short, with 31 bases between. Per germline, CDR1 DFQATT and CDR2 SNEGSKA (reference sequence). The CDR3 is made up of 18 amino acids.

The CDR3 nucleotides are TGTGCCAGCAGCTTCCCGTCTCGGGACGAGCAGTACTTC. It is translated as CASSFPSRDEQYF. The genes are TRBV11-3 and TRBJ2-7; no reliable D call. In germline, CDR1 is SGHNT, CDR2 YENEEA. The V and J ends lost 3 bases and 5 bases respectively, with 11 bases between them. The CDR3 spans 13 residues.

J is TRBJ2-1 and V is TRBV7-2, with D tentatively TRBD1 (6 bases). In germline, CDR1 is SGHTA, CDR2 FQGNSA. Trimming removed 1 base from V and 5 bases from J, with 15 bases in between. The CDR3 sequence is 16 residues long. CDR3 DNA: TGTGCCAGCAGCTTAGGGTTGGGGGCCGGGAACAATGAGCAGTTCTTC. This gives the protein CASSLGLGAGNNEQFF.

This clonotype was seen only a few times. This rearrangement joins TRBV7-2 to TRBJ1-6, with TRBD1 as a possible D gene (6 bases). V was shortened by 5 bases and J by 13 bases, with 21 bases between the two germline ends. CDR1 is SGHTA and CDR2 is FQGNSA in the germline V gene. This CDR3 has 15 amino acids. The CDR3 here is CASSPEGGTWSPLHF. DNA of the CDR3: TGTGCCAGCAGCCCTGAGGGGGGGACCTGGTCCCCCCTCCACTTT.

The chain combines TRBV20-1 with TRBJ2-7; 10 bases are a match to TRBD2. This CDR3 region has 12 residues. Germline V CDR1 and CDR2: DFQATT, SNEGSKA (reference sequence). V shed 4 bases and J 5 bases; nucleotides not matched to a gene: 2. DNA for the CDR3: TGCAGTGCTATAGCGGGGGGACACGAGCAGTACTTC. The encoded protein is CSAIAGGHEQYF.

The chain recombines TRBV5-6 with TRBJ1-1; D is perhaps TRBD1 (5 bases). Trimming stripped 1 base from V and 4 bases from J, with 11 bases between. CDR1 is SGHDT and CDR2 is YYEEEE in the germline V gene. The CDR3 loop spans 14 amino acids. CDR3 DNA sequence: TGTGCCAGCAGCTTGCCGGGGACTGGCACTGAAGCTTTCTTT. Protein: CASSLPGTGTEAFF.

This CDR3 reads CSVEWWDRPQETQYF. CDR3 DNA sequence: TGCAGCGTTGAGTGGTGGGACAGGCCACAAGAGACCCAGTACTTC. The chain combines TRBV29-1 with TRBJ2-5; 8 bases are a match to TRBD1. In germline, CDR1 is SQVTM, CDR2 ANQGSEA. This CDR3 has 15 amino acids. Losses at the gene ends were 3 bases for V and 2 bases for J; bases not matched to a gene: 8.

This clonotype was observed a handful of times. The genes are TRBV24-1 and TRBJ2-7; a weak D match, TRBD2 (6 bases). CDR1 is KGHDR and CDR2 is SFDVKD in the germline V gene. V was clipped by 11 bases and J by 5 bases, with 21 bases between them. This CDR3 comprises 14 residues. This CDR3 reads CAMAGRALGHEQYF. CDR3 nucleotide sequence: TGTGCCATGGCGGGGAGAGCGTTAGGCCACGAGCAGTACTTC.

This clonotype was detected only a few times. The rearrangement links TRBV3-1 to TRBJ2-7, with D uncertain. V lost 0 bases to trimming and J lost 6 bases, with 18 bases between them. The CDR3 loop spans 16 amino acids. Per germline, CDR1 LGHDT and CDR2 YNNKEL (reference sequence). The CDR3 spells CASSQEVAGAVSEQYF. CDR3 coding DNA: TGTGCCAGCAGCCAAGAAGTGGCAGGAGCCGTAAGCGAGCAGTACTTC.

To note about this clonotype: A junction end diverges from the germline sequence, so it may reflect a read error. This chain uses TRBV20-1 with TRBJ1-5; no clear D gene. Per germline, CDR1 DFQATT and CDR2 SNEGSKA (reference sequence). The CDR3 covers 14 residues. Here the CDR3 DNA reads TGCAGTGCTAAAGGAGAGATTAGTTGGGAGACCCAGTACTTT. It yields the protein CSAKGEISWETQYF.

This clonotype has a count of ten or more. V is TRBV27 and J is TRBJ1-6; D uncertain. This CDR3 is 15 amino acids long. Deletions cut 9 bases from V and 0 bases from J, with 12 bases between. Per germline, CDR1 MNHEY and CDR2 SMNVEV (reference sequence). In DNA, the CDR3 is TGTGCCAGTCTTCTCTCGGGCTCCTATAATTCACCCCTCCACTTT. Translation: CASLLSGSYNSPLHF.

This chain connects TRBV12-3 or TRBV12-4 to TRBJ2-5; tentative D call: TRBD2 (7 bases). Trimming removed 5 bases from V and 4 bases from J, with 20 bases in between. The CDR3 has 16 amino acids. The CDR3 DNA is TGTGCCAGCAGTCCAGGGGAGGGGATCACAGGAGAGACCCAGTACTTC. As protein: CASSPGEGITGETQYF.

CDR3 sequence (DNA): TGTGCCAGCAGTGCTACTAGGGCTCAAGAGACCCAGTACTTC. Translated: CASSATRAQETQYF. The V call is TRBV25-1, the J call TRBJ2-5; possibly TRBD2 for D (5 bases). Germline V gives CDR1 MGHDK, CDR2 SYGVNS. This CDR3 is 14 amino acids long. Between the trimmed V and J ends, which lost 4 bases and 2 bases, there was a span of 11 bases.

A note on this clonotype: A read error may produce the germline difference seen at one junction end. The chain uses TRBV3-1 and TRBJ1-1, with 7 nucleotides matching TRBD1. Germline assignment: CDR1 LGHDT and CDR2 YNNKEL (reference sequence). CDR3 length equals 14 residues. The CDR3 nucleotides read TGTGTCAGCAGCCCGTTTGACAGGGATACTGAAGCTTTCTTT. Translated: CVSSPFDRDTEAFF.

The V and J genes are TRBV20-1 and TRBJ1-6; tentative D call: TRBD1 (6 bases). This CDR3 contains 15 residues. Germline CDR1 and CDR2: DFQATT and SNEGSKA (reference sequence). With 3 bases removed from V and 7 bases from J, the gap between germline ends came to 16 bases. In DNA form, the CDR3 reads TGCAGTGCTAGGGCCAGGACAGCTGTAAATTCACCCCTCCACTTT. Its translation: CSARARTAVNSPLHF.

V and J are TRBV4-1 and TRBJ2-4, with TRBD2 as a possible D gene (6 bases). The CDR3 runs 16 residues. V lost 3 bases and J lost 5, with 17 bases in between. Germline CDR1 and CDR2: MGHRA and YSYEKL. In DNA form, the CDR3 reads TGCGCCAGCAGCCACCCGGCTAGGAGGGAGGAAAACATTCAGTACTTC. This sequence encodes CASSHPARREENIQYF.

This rearrangement joins TRBV3-1 to TRBJ1-4; 8 nucleotides line up with TRBD1. Looked up from germline, CDR1 is LGHDT and CDR2 is YNNKEL (reference sequence). CDR3 size: 16 residues. Trimming at V came to 0 bases and at J to 5 bases, leaving 5 bases not matched to a gene. In DNA, the CDR3 is TGTGCCAGCAGCCAAGAGACAGGGGCGACAAATGAAAAACTGTTTTTT. It yields the protein CASSQETGATNEKLFF.

In its sample, this clonotype was seen a few times. The rearrangement uses TRBV12-3 or TRBV12-4 and TRBJ2-7; 9 bases are shared with TRBD1. The trim removed 5 bases at V and 4 bases at J, leaving 6 bases unmatched. The CDR3 is 14 residues long. CDR3 loop: CASSPDRGGYEQYF. CDR3 in DNA: TGTGCCAGCAGTCCGGACAGGGGAGGTTACGAGCAGTACTTC.

A single count supports this clonotype. Just one base apart from a much larger clone, this may be a read error. V gene TRBV12-3 or TRBV12-4 combines with J gene TRBJ2-7, with D perhaps matching TRBD1 (5 bases). Trimming took off 5 bases at V and 6 bases at J, with 14 bases between the two ends. The CDR3 runs 13 residues. This CDR3 is CASSPQGSREQYF. CDR3 in DNA: TGTGCCAGCAGTCCCCAGGGTTCCCGCGAGCAGTACTTC.

This clonotype was counted only a few times. The chain couples TRBV7-2 to TRBJ2-1; tentative D call: TRBD1 (6 bases). Looked up from germline, CDR1 is SGHTA and CDR2 is FQGNSA. Deletions cut 0 bases from V and 8 bases from J, with 14 bases between. This CDR3 is 15 amino acids long. The CDR3 is CASSLAGAGVHEQFF. The CDR3 DNA follows: TGTGCCAGCAGCTTAGCGGGGGCCGGCGTCCATGAGCAGTTCTTC.